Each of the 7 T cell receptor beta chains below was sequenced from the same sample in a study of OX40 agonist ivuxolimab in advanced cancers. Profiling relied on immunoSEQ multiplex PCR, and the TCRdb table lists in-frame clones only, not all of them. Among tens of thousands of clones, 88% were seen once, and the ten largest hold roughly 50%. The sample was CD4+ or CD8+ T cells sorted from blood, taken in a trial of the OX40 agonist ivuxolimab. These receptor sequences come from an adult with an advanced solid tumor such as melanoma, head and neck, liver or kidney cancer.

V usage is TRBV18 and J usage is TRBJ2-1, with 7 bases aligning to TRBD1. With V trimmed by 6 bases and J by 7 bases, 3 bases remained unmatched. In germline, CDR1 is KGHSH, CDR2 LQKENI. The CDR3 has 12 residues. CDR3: CASSLTGNEQFF. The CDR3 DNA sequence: TGTGCCAGCTCCCTGACAGGGAATGAGCAGTTCTTC.

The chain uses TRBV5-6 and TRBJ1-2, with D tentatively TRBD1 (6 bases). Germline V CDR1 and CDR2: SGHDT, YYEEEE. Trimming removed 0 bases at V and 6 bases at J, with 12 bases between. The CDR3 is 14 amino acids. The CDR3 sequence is CASSLAWAGDGYTF. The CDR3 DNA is TGTGCCAGCAGCTTGGCCTGGGCAGGGGATGGCTACACCTTC.

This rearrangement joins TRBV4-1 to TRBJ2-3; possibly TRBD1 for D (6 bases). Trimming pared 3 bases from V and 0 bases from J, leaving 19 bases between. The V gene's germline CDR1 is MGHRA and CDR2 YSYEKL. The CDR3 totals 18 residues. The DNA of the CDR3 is TGCGCCAGCAGCCAGAGACCTTTTCGGCAGGGGAGCACAGATACGCAGTATTTT. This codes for CASSQRPFRQGSTDTQYF.

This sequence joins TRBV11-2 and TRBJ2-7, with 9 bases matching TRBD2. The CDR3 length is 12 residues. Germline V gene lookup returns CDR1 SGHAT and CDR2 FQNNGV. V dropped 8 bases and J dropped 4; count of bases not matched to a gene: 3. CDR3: CASASGVYEQYF. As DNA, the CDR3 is TGTGCCAGCGCTAGCGGGGTTTACGAGCAGTACTTC. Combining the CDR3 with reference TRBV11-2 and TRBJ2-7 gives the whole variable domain EAGVAQSPRYKIIEKRQSVAFWCNPISGHATLYWYQQILGQGPKLLIQFQNNGVVDDSQLPKDRFSAERLKGVDSTLKIQPAKLEDSAVYLCASASGVYEQYFGPGTRLTVT.

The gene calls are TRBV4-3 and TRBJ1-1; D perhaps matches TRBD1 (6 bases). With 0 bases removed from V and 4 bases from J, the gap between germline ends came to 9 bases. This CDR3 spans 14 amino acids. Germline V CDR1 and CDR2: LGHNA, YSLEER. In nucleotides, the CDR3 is TGCGCCAGCAGCCAAGATAGGGGGGCCACTGAAGCTTTCTTT. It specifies CASSQDRGATEAFF.

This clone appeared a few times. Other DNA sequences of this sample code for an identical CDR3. The CDR3: CASSLDGGTEAFF. CDR3 nucleotides: TGCGCCAGCAGCTTGGATGGGGGGACTGAAGCTTTCTTT. This chain joins TRBV5-1 and TRBJ1-1; perhaps TRBD1 as D (5 bases). Germline V gene lookup returns CDR1 SGHRS and CDR2 YFSETQ. The CDR3 runs to 13 residues. Trimming took 0 bases from V and 5 from J, leaving 8 bases between them.

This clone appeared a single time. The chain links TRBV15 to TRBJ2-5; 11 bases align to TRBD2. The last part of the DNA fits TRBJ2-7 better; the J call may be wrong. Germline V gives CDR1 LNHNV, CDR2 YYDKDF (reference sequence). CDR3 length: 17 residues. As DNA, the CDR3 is TGTGCCACCAGCAGAGATGGGACTAGCGGCAAAGGCTACGAGCAGTACTTC. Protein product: CATSRDGTSGKGYEQYF.